Listed below are T cell receptor beta chains from one sample, sequenced in a study of control samples from healthy donors and cancer patients. Some clones are missing from TCRdb's copy, which holds only in-frame ones; the method was immunoSEQ multiplex PCR. The repertoire holds around 140,000 clones, with under 95% as singletons. Sequenced material: blood. These TCRs come from a man aged 40-55 years in good health. Each CDR3 is given with its conserved first and last residue. The order of the fields is J gene, clone size, V gene, D gene, CDR3 protein, CDR3 DNA. D genes are given only for firm matches. Clone size is stated in some rows and not others, as once, few, many or a class when expanded.

TRBJ2-1	-	TRBV3-1/TRBV3-2	TRBD2	CASSRGLAGSSYNEQFF	TGTGCCAGCAGCCGCGGACTAGCGGGGAGCTCCTACAATGAGCAGTTCTTC
TRBJ2-2	-	TRBV12-3/TRBV12-4	TRBD1	CASSLSRDRVIFF	TGTGCCAGCAGTCTTAGCCGGGACAGGGTAATTTTTTTT
TRBJ2-3	-	TRBV7-9	-	CASSRREAGTDTQYF	TGTGCCAGCAGCCGGCGCGAGGCCGGCACAGATACGCAGTATTTT
TRBJ2-5	-	TRBV3-1/TRBV3-2	-	CASSPTGDWKETQYF	TGTGCCAGCAGCCCAACAGGAGATTGGAAAGAGACCCAGTACTTC
TRBJ2-7	-	TRBV5-1	TRBD1	CASSFAGTGVSEQYF	TGCGCCAGCAGCTTCGCCGGGACAGGGGTTTCCGAGCAGTACTTC
TRBJ2-7	-	TRBV4-1	TRBD1	CASSQAPGQVASYEQYF	TGCGCCAGCAGCCAAGCGCCGGGACAGGTAGCTTCCTACGAGCAGTACTTC
TRBJ1-6	-	TRBV3-1/TRBV3-2	-	CASSQMQGSPLHF	TGTGCCAGCAGCCAAATGCAAGGTAGTCCCCTCCACTTT
TRBJ2-5	-	TRBV11-2	-	CASSPGVEETQYF	TGTGCCAGCAGCCCGGGGGTGGAGGAGACCCAGTACTTC
TRBJ2-2	-	TRBV4-1	-	CASSQYDLRGGAGELFF	TGCGCCAGCAGCCAATATGATTTGAGGGGTGGGGCCGGGGAGCTGTTTTTT
TRBJ2-1	-	TRBV14	-	CASSHDTDNEQFF	TGTGCCAGCAGTCACGACACCGACAATGAGCAGTTCTTC
TRBJ2-1	-	TRBV6-5	-	CASSSVSSYNEQFF	TGTGCCAGCAGTAGCGTGAGCTCCTACAATGAGCAGTTCTTC
TRBJ2-1	few	TRBV7-9	-	CASTYLGGVEQFF	TGTGCCAGCACCTACCTGGGGGGAGTTGAGCAGTTCTTC
TRBJ2-1	once	TRBV7-9	TRBD2	CASSLAKGLAGYNEQFF	TGTGCCAGCAGCTTAGCGAAGGGGCTAGCGGGGTACAATGAGCAGTTCTTC
TRBJ2-1	-	TRBV5-1	-	CASTVGSTTYNEQFF	TGCGCCAGCACCGTAGGTAGTACAACTTACAATGAGCAGTTCTTC
TRBJ1-1	-	TRBV6-5	-	CASSPGDHTEAFF	TGTGCCAGCAGTCCAGGGGATCACACTGAAGCTTTCTTT
TRBJ2-3	-	TRBV7-2	-	CASSLTRRADTQYF	TGTGCCAGCAGCTTGACCCGGAGGGCAGATACGCAGTATTTT
TRBJ2-7	-	TRBV5-6	TRBD2	CASSLALAAFFYEQYF	TGTGCCAGCAGCTTGGCCCTAGCGGCTTTTTTCTACGAGCAGTACTTC
TRBJ1-1	-	TRBV5-6	-	CASSGAGRWNEAFF	TGTGCCAGCAGCGGGGCAGGGCGTTGGAATGAAGCTTTCTTT
TRBJ1-5	-	TRBV19	TRBD1	CASSIEGQGAFQPQHF	TGTGCCAGTAGTATAGAGGGCCAGGGGGCTTTTCAGCCCCAGCATTTT
TRBJ2-2	-	TRBV29-1	-	CSVGGPGELFF	TGCAGCGTTGGGGGTCCCGGGGAGCTGTTTTTT
TRBJ2-1	-	TRBV3-1/TRBV3-2	TRBD2	CASSRTGTSGLYNEQFF	TGTGCCAGCAGCCGAACCGGGACTAGCGGTCTCTACAATGAGCAGTTCTTC
TRBJ2-1	-	TRBV4-3	TRBD2	CASSQVAGGPNEQFF	TGCGCCAGCAGCCAAGTAGCGGGGGGGCCCAATGAGCAGTTCTTC
TRBJ2-5	-	TRBV11-3	-	CASSRGETQYF	TGTGCCAGCAGCCGAGGGGAGACCCAGTACTTC
TRBJ2-7	-	TRBV18	-	CASSLSYEQYF	TGTGCCAGCTCCCTCTCCTACGAGCAGTACTTC
TRBJ1-1	-	TRBV5-1	TRBD1	CASSRAGGYAEAFF	TGCGCCAGCAGCAGGGCAGGGGGCTACGCTGAAGCTTTCTTT
TRBJ2-3	-	TRBV7-8	-	CASSLGRSTDTQYF	TGTGCCAGCAGCTTAGGGAGAAGCACAGATACGCAGTATTTT
TRBJ2-2	once	TRBV5-1	-	CASSWKQGNTGELFF	TGCGCCAGCAGCTGGAAACAGGGGAACACCGGGGAGCTGTTTTTT
TRBJ2-5	-	TRBV3-1/TRBV3-2	-	CASSQGSKETQYF	TGTGCCAGCAGCCAAGGATCTAAAGAGACCCAGTACTTC
TRBJ1-2	-	TRBV7-9	-	CASSLGDVYGYTF	TGTGCCAGCAGCTTGGGGGACGTCTATGGCTACACCTTC
TRBJ1-2	-	TRBV6-5	-	CASARTDLNYGYTF	TGTGCCAGCGCTAGGACAGACCTTAACTATGGCTACACCTTC
TRBJ1-1	-	TRBV5-1	-	CASSLRTGQVNTEAFF	TGCGCCAGCAGCTTGCGAACAGGACAAGTGAACACTGAAGCTTTCTTT
TRBJ2-5	-	TRBV6-5	-	CASQVAEQETQYF	TGTGCCAGCCAGGTAGCTGAACAAGAGACCCAGTACTTC
TRBJ1-5	-	TRBV19	-	CASRRTGTYSNQPQHF	TGTGCCAGTAGACGTACAGGGACTTATAGCAATCAGCCCCAGCATTTT
TRBJ2-7	-	TRBV7-9	-	CASSPRGGDEQYF	TGTGCCAGCAGCCCCCGAGGTGGGGACGAGCAGTACTTC
TRBJ2-2	-	TRBV5-1	-	CASSLTGKNTGELFF	TGCGCCAGCAGCTTGACGGGGAAGAACACCGGGGAGCTGTTTTTT
TRBJ2-7	-	TRBV27	TRBD1	CASSRGTGGYEQYF	TGTGCCAGCAGTAGGGGGACAGGGGGCTACGAGCAGTACTTC
TRBJ1-1	-	TRBV6-8	-	CASSYSGMGGGPRNTEAFF	TGTGCCAGCAGTTACTCGGGGATGGGGGGGGGACCAAGGAACACTGAAGCTTTCTTT
TRBJ2-5	once	TRBV5-1	TRBD1	CASSLASQGVGETQYF	TGCGCCAGCAGCTTGGCCTCACAGGGGGTAGGGGAGACCCAGTACTTC
TRBJ2-6	-	TRBV5-6	-	CASSLPSLSGANVLTF	TGTGCCAGCAGCTTACCCAGCCTCTCTGGGGCCAACGTCCTGACTTTC